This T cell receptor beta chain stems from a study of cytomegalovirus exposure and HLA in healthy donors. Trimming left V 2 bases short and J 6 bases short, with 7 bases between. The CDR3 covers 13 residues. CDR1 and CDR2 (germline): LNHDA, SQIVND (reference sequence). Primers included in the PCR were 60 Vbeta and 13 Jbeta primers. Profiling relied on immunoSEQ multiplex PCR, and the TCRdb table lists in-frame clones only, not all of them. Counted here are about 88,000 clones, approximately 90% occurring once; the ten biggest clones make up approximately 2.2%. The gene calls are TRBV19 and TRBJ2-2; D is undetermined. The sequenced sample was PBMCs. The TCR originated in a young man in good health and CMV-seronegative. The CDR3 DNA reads TGTGCCAGTAGTATAAGAGAGCCCGGGGAGCTGTTTTTT. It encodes CASSIREPGELFF.